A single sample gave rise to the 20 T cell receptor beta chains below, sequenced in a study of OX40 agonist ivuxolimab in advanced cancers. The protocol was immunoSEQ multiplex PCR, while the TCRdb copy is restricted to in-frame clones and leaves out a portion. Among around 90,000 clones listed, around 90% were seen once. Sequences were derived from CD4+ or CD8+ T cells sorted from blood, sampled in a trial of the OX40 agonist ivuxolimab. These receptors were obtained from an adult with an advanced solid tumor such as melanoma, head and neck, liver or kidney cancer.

This CDR3 reads CASSPAGARSEKLFF. The CDR3 DNA reads TGTGCCAGCAGCCCAGCTGGGGCAAGGAGTGAAAAACTGTTTTTT. This rearrangement joins TRBV11-2 to TRBJ1-4; possible D gene TRBD1, 5 bases. Germline lookup yields CDR1 SGHAT and CDR2 FQNNGV. V lost 5 bases and J lost 7, with 17 bases in between. The CDR3 has 15 amino acids.

In nucleotides, the CDR3 is TGCGCCAGCAGCCGCGCGGGACAGGGGGCTTTGAGCACTGAAGCTTTCTTT. Protein: CASSRAGQGALSTEAFF. The chain links TRBV5-1 to TRBJ1-1; the match to TRBD1 covers 12 bases. The junction had 11 bases not matched to a gene; V was cut back by 4 bases and J by 4 bases. The CDR3 has 17 amino acids. In germline, CDR1 is SGHRS, CDR2 YFSETQ.

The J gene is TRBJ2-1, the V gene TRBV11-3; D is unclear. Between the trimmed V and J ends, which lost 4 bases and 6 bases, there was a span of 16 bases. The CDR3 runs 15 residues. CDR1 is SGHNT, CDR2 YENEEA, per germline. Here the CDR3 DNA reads TGTGCCAGCAGCTCTGCCTTAAGCGCGATCAATGAGCAGTTCTTC. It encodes CASSSALSAINEQFF.

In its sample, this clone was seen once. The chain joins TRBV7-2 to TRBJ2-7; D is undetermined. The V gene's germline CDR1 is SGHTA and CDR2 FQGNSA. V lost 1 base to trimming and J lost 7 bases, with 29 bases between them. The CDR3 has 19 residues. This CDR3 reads CASSLGIRSPQPDPEEQYF. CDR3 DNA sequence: TGTGCCAGCAGCTTAGGGATTAGGAGTCCACAACCCGATCCAGAGGAGCAGTACTTC. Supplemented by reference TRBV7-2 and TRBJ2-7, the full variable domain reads GAGVSQSPSNKVTEKGKDVELRCDPISGHTALYWYRQSLGQGLEFLIYFQGNSAPDKSGLPSDRFSAERTGGSVSTLTIQRTQQEDSAVYLCASSLGIRSPQPDPEEQYFGPGTRLTVT.

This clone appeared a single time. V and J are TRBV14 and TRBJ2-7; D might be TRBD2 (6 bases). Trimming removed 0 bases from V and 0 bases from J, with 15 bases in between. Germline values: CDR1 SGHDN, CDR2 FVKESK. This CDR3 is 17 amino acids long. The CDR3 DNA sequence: TGTGCCAGCAGCCAAGACTACGCCGGGAGATTCTCCTACGAGCAGTACTTC. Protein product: CASSQDYAGRFSYEQYF.

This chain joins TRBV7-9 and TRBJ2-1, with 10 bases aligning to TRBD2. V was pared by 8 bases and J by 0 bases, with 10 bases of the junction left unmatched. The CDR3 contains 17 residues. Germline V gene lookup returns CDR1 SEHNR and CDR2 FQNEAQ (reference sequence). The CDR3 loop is CASSVAGGLSSYNEQFF. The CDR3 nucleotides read TGTGCCAGCTCAGTAGCGGGGGGCCTAAGCTCCTACAATGAGCAGTTCTTC.

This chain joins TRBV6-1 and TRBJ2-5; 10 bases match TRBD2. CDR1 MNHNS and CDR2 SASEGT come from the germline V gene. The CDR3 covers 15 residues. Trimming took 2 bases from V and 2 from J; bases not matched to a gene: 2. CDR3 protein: CASSELAGEQETQYF. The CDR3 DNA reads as TGTGCCAGCAGTGAACTAGCGGGGGAGCAAGAGACCCAGTACTTC.

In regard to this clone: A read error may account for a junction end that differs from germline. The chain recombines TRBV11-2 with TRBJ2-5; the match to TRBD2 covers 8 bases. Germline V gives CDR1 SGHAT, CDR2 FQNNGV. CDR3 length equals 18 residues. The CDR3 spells CASSTGTRGRRPQGTQYF. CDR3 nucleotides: TGTGCCAGCAGCACCGGGACTAGGGGCCGCCGGCCCCAAGGGACCCAGTACTTC.

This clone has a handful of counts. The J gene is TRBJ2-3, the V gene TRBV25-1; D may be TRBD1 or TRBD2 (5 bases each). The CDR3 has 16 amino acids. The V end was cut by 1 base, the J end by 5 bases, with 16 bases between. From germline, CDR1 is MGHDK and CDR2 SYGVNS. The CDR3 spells CASSEWGSRYGDTQYF. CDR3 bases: TGTGCCAGCAGTGAATGGGGGAGCAGGTATGGAGATACGCAGTATTTT.

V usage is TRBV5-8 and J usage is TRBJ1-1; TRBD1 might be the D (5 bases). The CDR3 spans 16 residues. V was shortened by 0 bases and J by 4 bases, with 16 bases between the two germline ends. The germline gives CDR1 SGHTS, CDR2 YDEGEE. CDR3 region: CASSLAGGGEATEAFF. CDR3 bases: TGTGCCAGCAGCTTGGCCGGGGGAGGCGAGGCCACTGAAGCTTTCTTT.

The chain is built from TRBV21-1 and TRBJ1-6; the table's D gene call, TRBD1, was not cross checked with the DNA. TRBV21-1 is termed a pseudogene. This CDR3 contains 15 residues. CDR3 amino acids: CASSIQDSDNSPLHF. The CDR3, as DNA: TGTGCCAGCAGCATACAGGACAGCGATAATTCACCCCTCCACTTT.

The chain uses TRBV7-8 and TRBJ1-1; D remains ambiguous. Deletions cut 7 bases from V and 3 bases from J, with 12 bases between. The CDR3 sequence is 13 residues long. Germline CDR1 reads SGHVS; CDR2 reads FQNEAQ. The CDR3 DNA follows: TGTGCCAGCACCCCCCGTGTCCACACTGAAGCTTTCTTT. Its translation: CASTPRVHTEAFF.

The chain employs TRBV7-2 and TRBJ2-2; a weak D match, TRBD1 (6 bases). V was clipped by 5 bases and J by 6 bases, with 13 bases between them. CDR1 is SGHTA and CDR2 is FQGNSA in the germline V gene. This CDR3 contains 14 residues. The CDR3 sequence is CASSPPGAAGELFF. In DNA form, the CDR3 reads TGTGCCAGCAGCCCCCCAGGGGCAGCCGGGGAGCTGTTTTTT.

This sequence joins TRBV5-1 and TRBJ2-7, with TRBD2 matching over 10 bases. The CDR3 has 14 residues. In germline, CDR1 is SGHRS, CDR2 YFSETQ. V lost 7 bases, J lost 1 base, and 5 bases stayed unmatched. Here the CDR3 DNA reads TGCGCCAGCCAAGCGACTAGCGGGTCCTACGAGCAGTACTTC. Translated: CASQATSGSYEQYF. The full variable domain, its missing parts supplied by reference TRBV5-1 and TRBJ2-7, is KAGVTQTPRYLIKTRGQQVTLSCSPISGHRSVSWYQQTPGQGLQFLFEYFSETQRNKGNFPGRFSGRQFSNSRSEMNVSTLELGDSALYLCASQATSGSYEQYFGPGTRLTVT.

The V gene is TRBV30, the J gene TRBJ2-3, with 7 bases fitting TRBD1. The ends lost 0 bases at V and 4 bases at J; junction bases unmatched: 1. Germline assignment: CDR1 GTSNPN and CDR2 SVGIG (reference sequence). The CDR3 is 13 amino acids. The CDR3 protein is CAWSVQGADTQYF. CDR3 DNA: TGTGCCTGGAGTGTTCAGGGGGCAGATACGCAGTATTTT.

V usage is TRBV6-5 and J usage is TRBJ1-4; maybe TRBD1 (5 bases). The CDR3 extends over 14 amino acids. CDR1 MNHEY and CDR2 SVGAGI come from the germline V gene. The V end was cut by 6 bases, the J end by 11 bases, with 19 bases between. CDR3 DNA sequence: TGTGCCAGCAGCAACCGGGACTCCGTCCCTAAACTGTTTTTT. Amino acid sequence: CASSNRDSVPKLFF.

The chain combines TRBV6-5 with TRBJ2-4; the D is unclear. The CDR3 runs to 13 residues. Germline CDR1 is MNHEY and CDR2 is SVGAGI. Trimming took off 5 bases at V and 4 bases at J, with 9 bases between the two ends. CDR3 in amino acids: CASSSTTKNIQYF. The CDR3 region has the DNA TGTGCCAGCAGTAGCACAACTAAAAACATTCAGTACTTC.

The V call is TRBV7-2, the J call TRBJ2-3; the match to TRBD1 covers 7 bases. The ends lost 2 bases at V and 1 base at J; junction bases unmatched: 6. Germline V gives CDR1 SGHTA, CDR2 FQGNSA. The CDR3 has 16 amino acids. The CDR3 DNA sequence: TGTGCCAGCAGCTTAAGGTTCGACAGGGGCACAGATACGCAGTATTTT. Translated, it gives CASSLRFDRGTDTQYF.

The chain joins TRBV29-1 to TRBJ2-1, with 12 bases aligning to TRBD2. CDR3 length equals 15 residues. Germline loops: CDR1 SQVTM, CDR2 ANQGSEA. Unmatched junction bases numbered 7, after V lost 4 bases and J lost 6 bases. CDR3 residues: CSVGRASGGGNEQFF. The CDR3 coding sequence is TGCAGCGTTGGTAGGGCTAGCGGGGGGGGCAATGAGCAGTTCTTC.

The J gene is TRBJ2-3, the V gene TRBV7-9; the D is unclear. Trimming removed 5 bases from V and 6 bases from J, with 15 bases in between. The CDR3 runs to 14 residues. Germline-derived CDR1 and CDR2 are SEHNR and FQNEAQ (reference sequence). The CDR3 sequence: CASSPPLRGDTQYF. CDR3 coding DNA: TGTGCCAGCAGCCCTCCTTTACGTGGGGATACGCAGTATTTT.